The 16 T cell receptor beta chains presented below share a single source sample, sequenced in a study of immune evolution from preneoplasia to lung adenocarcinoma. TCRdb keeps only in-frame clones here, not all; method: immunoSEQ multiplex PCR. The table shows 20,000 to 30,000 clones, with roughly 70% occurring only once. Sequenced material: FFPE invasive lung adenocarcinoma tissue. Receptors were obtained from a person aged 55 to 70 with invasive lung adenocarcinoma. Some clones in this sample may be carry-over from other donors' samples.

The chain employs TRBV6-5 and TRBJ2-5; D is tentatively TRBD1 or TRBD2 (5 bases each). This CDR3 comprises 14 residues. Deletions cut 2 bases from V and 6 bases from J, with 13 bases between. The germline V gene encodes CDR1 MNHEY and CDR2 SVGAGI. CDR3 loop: CASSYDEGHQTQYF. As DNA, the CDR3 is TGTGCCAGCAGTTACGACGAGGGGCATCAGACCCAGTACTTC.

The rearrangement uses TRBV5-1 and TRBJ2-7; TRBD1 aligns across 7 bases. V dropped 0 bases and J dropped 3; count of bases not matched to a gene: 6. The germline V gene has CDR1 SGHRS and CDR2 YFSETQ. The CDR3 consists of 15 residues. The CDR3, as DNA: TGCGCCAGCAGCTTGGACAGGGGAAGCGGCTACGAGCAGTACTTC. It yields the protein CASSLDRGSGYEQYF.

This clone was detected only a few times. This CDR3 reads CSAPQLETQYF. For the CDR3, the DNA is TGCAGTGCTCCCCAACTAGAGACCCAGTACTTC. V gene TRBV20-1 combines with J gene TRBJ2-5; D is unclear. Deletions cut 5 bases from V and 4 bases from J, with 8 bases between. From germline, CDR1 is DFQATT and CDR2 SNEGSKA (reference sequence). The CDR3 covers 11 residues.

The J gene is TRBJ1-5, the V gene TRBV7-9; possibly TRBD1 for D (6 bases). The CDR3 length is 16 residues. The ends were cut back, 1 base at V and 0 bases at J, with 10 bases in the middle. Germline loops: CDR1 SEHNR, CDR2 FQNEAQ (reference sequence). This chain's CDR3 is CASSLGIGGSNQPQHF. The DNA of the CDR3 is TGTGCCAGCAGCTTAGGAATAGGGGGTAGCAATCAGCCCCAGCATTTT.

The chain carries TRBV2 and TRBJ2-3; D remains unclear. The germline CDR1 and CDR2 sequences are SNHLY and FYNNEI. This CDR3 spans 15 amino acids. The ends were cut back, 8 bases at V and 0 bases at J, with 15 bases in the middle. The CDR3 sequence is CASVVDGGSTDTQYF. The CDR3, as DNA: TGTGCCAGCGTCGTTGATGGCGGTAGCACAGATACGCAGTATTTT.

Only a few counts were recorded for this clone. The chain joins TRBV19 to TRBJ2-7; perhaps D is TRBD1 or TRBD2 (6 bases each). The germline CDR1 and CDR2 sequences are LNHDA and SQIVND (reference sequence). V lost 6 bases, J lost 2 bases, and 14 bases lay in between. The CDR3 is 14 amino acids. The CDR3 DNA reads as TGTGCCAGTAGCCCCGGGGGCGGGGCCTACGAGCAGTACTTC. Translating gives CASSPGGGAYEQYF.

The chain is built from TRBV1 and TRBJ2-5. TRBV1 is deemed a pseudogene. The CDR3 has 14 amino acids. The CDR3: CTSSQEDAEETQYF. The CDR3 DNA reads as TGCACCAGCAGCCAAGAGGATGCAGAAGAGACCCAGTACTTC.

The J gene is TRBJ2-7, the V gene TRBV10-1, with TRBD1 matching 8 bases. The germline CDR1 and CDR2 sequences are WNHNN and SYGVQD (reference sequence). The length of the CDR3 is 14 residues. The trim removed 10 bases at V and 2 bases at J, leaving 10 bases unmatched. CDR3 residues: CAKPGTGDTYEQYF. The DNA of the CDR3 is TGCGCCAAACCCGGGACAGGAGATACCTACGAGCAGTACTTC.

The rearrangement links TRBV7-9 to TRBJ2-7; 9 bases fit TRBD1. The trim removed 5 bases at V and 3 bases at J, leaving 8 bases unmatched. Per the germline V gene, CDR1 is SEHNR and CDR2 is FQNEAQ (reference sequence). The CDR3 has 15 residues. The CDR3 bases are TGTGCCAGCAGCCGTCTGGGACAGGGAGGCTACGAGCAGTACTTC. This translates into CASSRLGQGGYEQYF.

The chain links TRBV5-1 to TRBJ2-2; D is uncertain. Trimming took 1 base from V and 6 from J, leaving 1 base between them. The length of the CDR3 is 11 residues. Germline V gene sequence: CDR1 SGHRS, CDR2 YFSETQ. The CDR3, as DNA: TGCGCCAGCAGCTTGTCCGGGGAGCTGTTTTTT. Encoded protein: CASSLSGELFF.

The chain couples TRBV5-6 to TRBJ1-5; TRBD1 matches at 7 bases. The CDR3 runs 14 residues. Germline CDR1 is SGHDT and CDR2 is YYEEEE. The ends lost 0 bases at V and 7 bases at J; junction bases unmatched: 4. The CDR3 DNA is TGTGCCAGCAGCTTGGGACAGGGCGGGCAGCCCCAGCATTTT. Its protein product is CASSLGQGGQPQHF.

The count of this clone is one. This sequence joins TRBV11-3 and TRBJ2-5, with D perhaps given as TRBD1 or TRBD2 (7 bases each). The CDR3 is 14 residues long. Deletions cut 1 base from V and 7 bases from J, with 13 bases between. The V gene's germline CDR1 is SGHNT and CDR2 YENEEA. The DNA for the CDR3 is TGTGCCAGCAGCTTAGGGCAGGGGGGGAGGACCCAGTACTTC. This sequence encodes CASSLGQGGRTQYF.

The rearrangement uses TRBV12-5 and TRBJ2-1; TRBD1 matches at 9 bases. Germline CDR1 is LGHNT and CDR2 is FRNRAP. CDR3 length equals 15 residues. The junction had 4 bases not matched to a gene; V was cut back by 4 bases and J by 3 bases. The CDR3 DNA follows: TGTGCTAGTGGTTGGGGACAGGGCTACTACAATGAGCAGTTCTTC. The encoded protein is CASGWGQGYYNEQFF.

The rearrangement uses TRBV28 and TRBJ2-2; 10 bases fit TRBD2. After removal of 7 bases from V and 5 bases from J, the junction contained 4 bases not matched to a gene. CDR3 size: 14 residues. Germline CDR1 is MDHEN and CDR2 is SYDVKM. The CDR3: CASTSTSGTGELFF. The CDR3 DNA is TGTGCCAGCACCTCGACTAGCGGGACCGGGGAGCTGTTTTTT.

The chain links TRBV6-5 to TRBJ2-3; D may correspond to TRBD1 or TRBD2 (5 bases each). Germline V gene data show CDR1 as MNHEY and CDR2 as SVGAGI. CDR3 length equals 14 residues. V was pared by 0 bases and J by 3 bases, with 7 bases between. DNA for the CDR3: TGTGCCAGCAGTTACTCGGGGGAAACAGATACGCAGTATTTT. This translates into CASSYSGETDTQYF.

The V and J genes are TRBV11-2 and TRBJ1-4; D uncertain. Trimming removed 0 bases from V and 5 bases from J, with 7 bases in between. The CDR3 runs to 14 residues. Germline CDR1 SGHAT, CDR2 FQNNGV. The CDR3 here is CASSLEPVNEKLFF. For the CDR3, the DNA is TGTGCCAGCAGCTTAGAGCCCGTAAATGAAAAACTGTTTTTT. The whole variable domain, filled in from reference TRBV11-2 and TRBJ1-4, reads EAGVAQSPRYKIIEKRQSVAFWCNPISGHATLYWYQQILGQGPKLLIQFQNNGVVDDSQLPKDRFSAERLKGVDSTLKIQPAKLEDSAVYLCASSLEPVNEKLFFGSGTQLSVL.